Below, 10 T cell receptor beta chains from the same sample are listed, as sequenced in a study of control samples from healthy donors and cancer patients. Some clones are missing from TCRdb's copy, which holds only in-frame ones; the method was immunoSEQ multiplex PCR. The data show approximately 100,000 clones, 85% to 90% seen once. Sequencing used blood. Receptors were obtained from a man aged 25 to 45 in good health.

The V call is TRBV5-1, the J call TRBJ1-5; D ambiguous. The CDR3 spans 15 residues. Germline V gene sequence: CDR1 SGHRS, CDR2 YFSETQ. V was shortened by 5 bases and J by 1 base, with 13 bases between the two germline ends. The CDR3 bases are TGCGCCAGCAGGGAGGGCTTAGGGAGCAATCAGCCCCAGCATTTT. Translating it yields CASREGLGSNQPQHF.

This CDR3 is CASSYENYEQYV. CDR3 nucleotide sequence: TGTGCCAGCAGTTACGAGAACTACGAGCAGTACGTC. This chain connects TRBV6-5 to TRBJ2-7; D uncertain. The length of the CDR3 is 12 residues. Trimming took 2 bases from V and 3 from J, leaving 5 bases between them. Germline V gene sequence: CDR1 MNHEY, CDR2 SVGAGI.

This chain links TRBV7-2 with TRBJ2-3, with D unresolved. V lost 1 base and J lost 3, with 17 bases in between. This CDR3 has 17 amino acids. CDR1 SGHTA and CDR2 FQGNSA come from the germline V gene. The CDR3 reads CASSLVFLGSATDTQYF. Here the CDR3 DNA reads TGTGCCAGCAGCTTAGTATTTCTTGGGTCGGCTACAGATACGCAGTATTTT.

The chain links TRBV11-2 to TRBJ1-4; 7 bases fit TRBD1. V lost 5 bases, J lost 1 base, and 10 bases stayed unmatched. This CDR3 contains 17 residues. The V gene's germline CDR1 is SGHAT and CDR2 FQNNGV. The CDR3 region is CASSKNRGLKTNEKLFF. The CDR3, as DNA: TGTGCCAGCAGCAAAAACAGGGGACTTAAAACTAATGAAAAACTGTTTTTT. The full variable domain, in which reference TRBV11-2 and TRBJ1-4 provide the parts outside the CDR3, is EAGVAQSPRYKIIEKRQSVAFWCNPISGHATLYWYQQILGQGPKLLIQFQNNGVVDDSQLPKDRFSAERLKGVDSTLKIQPAKLEDSAVYLCASSKNRGLKTNEKLFFGSGTQLSVL.

V and J are TRBV11-2 and TRBJ2-1; D may be TRBD1 (6 bases). CDR3 length: 15 residues. Per the germline V gene, CDR1 is SGHAT and CDR2 is FQNNGV. Trimming left V 5 bases short and J 3 bases short, with 14 bases between. CDR3 loop: CASSPSLDSYNEQFF. CDR3 nucleotide sequence: TGTGCCAGCAGCCCATCCCTGGACAGCTACAATGAGCAGTTCTTC.

The chain employs TRBV18 and TRBJ2-1; D is uncertain. CDR3 length equals 14 residues. Trimming removed 0 bases at V and 4 bases at J, with 7 bases between. Germline V lookup: CDR1 KGHSH, CDR2 LQKENI. This chain's CDR3 is CASSPPVRYNEQFF. In nucleotides, the CDR3 is TGTGCCAGCTCACCACCGGTAAGATACAATGAGCAGTTCTTC.

V usage is TRBV13 and J usage is TRBJ2-1; 10 bases are a match to TRBD2. The CDR3 is 16 amino acids. V was pared by 4 bases and J by 9 bases, with 12 bases of the junction left unmatched. Germline V lookup: CDR1 PRHDT, CDR2 FYEKMQ (reference sequence). CDR3 DNA: TGTGCCAGCAGCTCCAAGGGACTAGCGACACCCAGTGAGCAGTTCTTC. Amino acid sequence: CASSSKGLATPSEQFF.

This chain links TRBV30 with TRBJ1-2; D is perhaps TRBD1 (6 bases). Between the trimmed V and J ends, which lost 2 bases and 8 bases, there was a span of 12 bases. CDR1 and CDR2 (germline): GTSNPN, SVGIG (reference sequence). The CDR3 consists of 12 residues. The CDR3 is CAWSNRGGGYTF. In DNA, the CDR3 is TGTGCCTGGAGTAATAGGGGGGGAGGCTACACCTTC.

V is TRBV2 and J is TRBJ1-2; 8 bases are shared with TRBD1. V shed 7 bases and J 4 bases; nucleotides not matched to a gene: 11. The CDR3 length is 15 residues. The germline V gene encodes CDR1 SNHLY and CDR2 FYNNEI. CDR3 sequence (DNA): TGTGCCAGCACCTTGCAGGGGGCGCGTGGCTATGGCTACACCTTC. This translates into CASTLQGARGYGYTF.

The genes are TRBV24-1 and TRBJ2-2; D is unresolved. Germline V gives CDR1 KGHDR, CDR2 SFDVKD. There are 13 residues in the CDR3. V lost 9 bases to trimming and J lost 1 base, with 8 bases between them. The CDR3 here is CATLSVNTGELFF. CDR3 DNA sequence: TGTGCCACCCTCTCCGTGAACACCGGGGAGCTGTTTTTT.